The TCR beta chain described here comes from a study of T cell responses to AZD1222 COVID-19 vaccine. The CDR3 contains 14 residues. V lost 2 bases and J lost 14, with 16 bases in between. Germline V lookup: CDR1 MNHEY, CDR2 SVGAGI. General study points: Repertoire sampling occurred only after the peak T cell response.

With respect to this clone: No antigen is known for it.

Produced via immunoSEQ multiplex PCR; TCRdb's table is partial and in-frame only. The data hold fewer than 120,000 clones, with under 95% observed a single time. The receptor comes from an adult in good health. Sequenced material: peripheral blood, taken on day 0 of AZD1222 vaccination. The rearrangement links TRBV6-5 to TRBJ1-6; D uncertain. Here the CDR3 reads CASSYHRQTRALHF. The CDR3 bases are TGTGCCAGCAGTTACCATCGCCAGACTAGGGCCCTCCACTTT.